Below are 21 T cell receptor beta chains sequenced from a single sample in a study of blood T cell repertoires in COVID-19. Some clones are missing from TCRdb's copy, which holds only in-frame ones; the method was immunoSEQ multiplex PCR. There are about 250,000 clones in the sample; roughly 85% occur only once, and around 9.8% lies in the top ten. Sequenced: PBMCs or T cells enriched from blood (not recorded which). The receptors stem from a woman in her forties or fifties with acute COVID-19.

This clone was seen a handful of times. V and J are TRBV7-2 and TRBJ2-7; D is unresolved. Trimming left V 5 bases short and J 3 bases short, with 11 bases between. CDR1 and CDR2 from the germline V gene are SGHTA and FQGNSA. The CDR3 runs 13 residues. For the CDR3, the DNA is TGTGCCAGCAGCCGACCACAGTTCTACGAGCAGTACTTC. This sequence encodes CASSRPQFYEQYF.

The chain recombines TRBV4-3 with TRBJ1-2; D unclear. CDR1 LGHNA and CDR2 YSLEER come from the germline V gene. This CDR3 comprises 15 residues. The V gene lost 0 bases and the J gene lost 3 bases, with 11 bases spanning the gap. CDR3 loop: CASSQDLEAYYGYTF. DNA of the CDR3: TGCGCCAGCAGCCAAGATCTTGAGGCTTACTATGGCTACACCTTC.

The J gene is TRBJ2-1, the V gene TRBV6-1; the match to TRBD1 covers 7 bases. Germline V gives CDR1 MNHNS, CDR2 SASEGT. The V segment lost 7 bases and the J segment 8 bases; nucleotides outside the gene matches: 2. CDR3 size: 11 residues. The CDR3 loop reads CASTQGDEQFF. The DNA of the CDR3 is TGTGCCAGCACGCAGGGGGATGAGCAGTTCTTC.

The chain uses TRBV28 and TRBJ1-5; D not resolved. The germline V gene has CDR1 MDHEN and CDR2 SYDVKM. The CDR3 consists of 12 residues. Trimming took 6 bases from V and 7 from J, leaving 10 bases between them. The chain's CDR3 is CASSFSGQPQHF. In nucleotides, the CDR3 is TGTGCCAGCAGCTTCTCGGGGCAGCCCCAGCATTTT.

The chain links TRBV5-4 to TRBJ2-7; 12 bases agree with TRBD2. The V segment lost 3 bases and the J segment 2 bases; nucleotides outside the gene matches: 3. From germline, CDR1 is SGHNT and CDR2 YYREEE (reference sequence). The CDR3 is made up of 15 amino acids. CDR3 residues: CASSSTSGGPYEQYF. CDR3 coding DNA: TGTGCCAGCAGCTCGACTAGCGGGGGACCCTACGAGCAGTACTTC.

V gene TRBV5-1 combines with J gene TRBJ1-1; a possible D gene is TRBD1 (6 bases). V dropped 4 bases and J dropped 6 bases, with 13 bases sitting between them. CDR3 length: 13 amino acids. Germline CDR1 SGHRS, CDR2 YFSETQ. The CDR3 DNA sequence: TGCGCCAGCAGCAGCGGACAGCTATCTGAAGCTTTCTTT. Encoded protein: CASSSGQLSEAFF.

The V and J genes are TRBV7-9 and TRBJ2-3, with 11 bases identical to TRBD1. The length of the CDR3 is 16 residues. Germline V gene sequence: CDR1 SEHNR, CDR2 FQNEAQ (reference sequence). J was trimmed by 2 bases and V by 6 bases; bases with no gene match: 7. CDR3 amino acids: CASSPPGQGDTDTQYF. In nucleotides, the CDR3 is TGTGCCAGCAGTCCGCCGGGACAGGGGGACACAGATACGCAGTATTTT.

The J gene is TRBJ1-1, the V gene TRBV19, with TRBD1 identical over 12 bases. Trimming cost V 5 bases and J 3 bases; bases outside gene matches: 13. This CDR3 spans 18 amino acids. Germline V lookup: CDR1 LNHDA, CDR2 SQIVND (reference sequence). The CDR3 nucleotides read TGTGCCAGTAGTTCTCGAGCCGGGACAGGGGGCCGTTACACTGAAGCTTTCTTT. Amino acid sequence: CASSSRAGTGGRYTEAFF.

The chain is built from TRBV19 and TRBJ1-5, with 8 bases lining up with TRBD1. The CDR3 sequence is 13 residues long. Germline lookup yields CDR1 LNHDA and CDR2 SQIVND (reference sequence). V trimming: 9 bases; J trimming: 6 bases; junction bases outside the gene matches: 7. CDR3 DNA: TGTGCCAGCGTTGGACAGGGCAGTCAGCCCCAGCATTTT. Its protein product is CASVGQGSQPQHF.

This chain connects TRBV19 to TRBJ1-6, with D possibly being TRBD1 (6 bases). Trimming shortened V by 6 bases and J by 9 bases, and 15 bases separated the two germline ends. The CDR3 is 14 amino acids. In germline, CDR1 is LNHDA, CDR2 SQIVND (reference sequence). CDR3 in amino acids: CASSPQGSPSPLHF. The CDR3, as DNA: TGTGCCAGTAGCCCACAGGGTTCCCCTTCACCCCTCCACTTT.

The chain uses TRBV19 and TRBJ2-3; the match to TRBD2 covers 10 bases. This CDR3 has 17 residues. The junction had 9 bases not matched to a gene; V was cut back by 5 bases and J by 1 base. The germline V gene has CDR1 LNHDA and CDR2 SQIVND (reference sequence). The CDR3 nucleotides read TGTGCCAGTAGTCGACTGTCGAGCGGGGGGGGCACAGATACGCAGTATTTT. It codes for CASSRLSSGGGTDTQYF.

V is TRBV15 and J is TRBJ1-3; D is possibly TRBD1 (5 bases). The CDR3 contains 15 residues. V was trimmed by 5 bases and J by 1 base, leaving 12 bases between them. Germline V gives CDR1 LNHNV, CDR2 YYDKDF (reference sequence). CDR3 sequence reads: CATSEWTPSGNTIYF. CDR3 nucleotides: TGTGCCACCAGCGAGTGGACACCTTCTGGAAACACCATATATTTT. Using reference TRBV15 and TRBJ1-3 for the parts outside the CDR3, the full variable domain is DAMVIQNPRYQVTQFGKPVTLSCSQTLNHNVMYWYQQKSSQAPKLLFHYYDKDFNNEADTPDNFQSRRPNTSFCFLDIRSPGLGDTAMYLCATSEWTPSGNTIYFGEGSWLTVV.

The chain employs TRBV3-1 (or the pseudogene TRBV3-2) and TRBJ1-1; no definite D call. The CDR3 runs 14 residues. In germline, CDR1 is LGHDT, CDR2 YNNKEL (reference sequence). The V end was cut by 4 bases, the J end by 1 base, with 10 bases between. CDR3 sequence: CASSPIWANTEAFF. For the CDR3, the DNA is TGTGCCAGCAGCCCCATTTGGGCGAACACTGAAGCTTTCTTT.

The CDR3: CASSSGTGKRGYTF. CDR3 DNA: TGTGCCAGCAGTTCCGGGACAGGGAAACGTGGCTACACCTTC. V gene TRBV6-2 or TRBV6-3 combines with J gene TRBJ1-2; TRBD1 agrees at 9 bases. Germline V gene data show CDR1 as MNHEY and CDR2 as SVGEGT. V lost 4 bases and J lost 7; bases outside the gene matches: 7. This CDR3 is built from 14 residues.

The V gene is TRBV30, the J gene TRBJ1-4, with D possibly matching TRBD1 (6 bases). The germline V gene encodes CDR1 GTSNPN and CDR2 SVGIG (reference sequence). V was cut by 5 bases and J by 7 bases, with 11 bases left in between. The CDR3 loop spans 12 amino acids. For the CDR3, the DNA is TGTGCCTGGGAACAGGGTTTTGAAAAACTGTTTTTT. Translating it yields CAWEQGFEKLFF.

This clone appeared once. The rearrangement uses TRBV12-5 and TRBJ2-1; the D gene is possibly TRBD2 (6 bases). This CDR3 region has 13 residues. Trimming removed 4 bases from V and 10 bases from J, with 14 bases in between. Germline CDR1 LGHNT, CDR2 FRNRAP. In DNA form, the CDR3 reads TGTGCTAGTGGTTCGGGCGGGACCTTGGAGCAGTTCTTC. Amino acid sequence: CASGSGGTLEQFF.

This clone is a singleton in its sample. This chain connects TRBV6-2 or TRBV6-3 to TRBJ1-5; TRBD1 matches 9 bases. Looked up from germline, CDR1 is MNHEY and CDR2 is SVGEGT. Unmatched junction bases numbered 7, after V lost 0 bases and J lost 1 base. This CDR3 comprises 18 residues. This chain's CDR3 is CASSYSKGQGLSNQPQHF. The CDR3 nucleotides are TGTGCCAGCAGTTACTCGAAGGGACAGGGTTTAAGCAATCAGCCCCAGCATTTT.

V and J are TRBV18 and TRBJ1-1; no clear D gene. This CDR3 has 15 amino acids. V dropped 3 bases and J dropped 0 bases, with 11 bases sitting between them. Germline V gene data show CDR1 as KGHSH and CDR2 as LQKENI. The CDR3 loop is CASSPSTPLNTEAFF. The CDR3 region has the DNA TGTGCCAGCTCACCGTCAACACCTCTGAACACTGAAGCTTTCTTT.

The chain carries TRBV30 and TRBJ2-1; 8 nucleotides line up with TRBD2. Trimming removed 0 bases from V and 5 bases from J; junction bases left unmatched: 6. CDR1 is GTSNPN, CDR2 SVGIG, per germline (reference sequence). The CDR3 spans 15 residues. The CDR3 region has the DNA TGTGCCTGGAGTGTATTCCAGCGGGGGAACAATGAGCAGTTCTTC. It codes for CAWSVFQRGNNEQFF.

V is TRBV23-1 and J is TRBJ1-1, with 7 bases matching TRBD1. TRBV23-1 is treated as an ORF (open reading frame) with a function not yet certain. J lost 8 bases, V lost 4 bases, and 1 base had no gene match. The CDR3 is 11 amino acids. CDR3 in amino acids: CASSPGQEAFF. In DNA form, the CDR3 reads TGCGCCAGCAGTCCGGGACAGGAAGCTTTCTTT.

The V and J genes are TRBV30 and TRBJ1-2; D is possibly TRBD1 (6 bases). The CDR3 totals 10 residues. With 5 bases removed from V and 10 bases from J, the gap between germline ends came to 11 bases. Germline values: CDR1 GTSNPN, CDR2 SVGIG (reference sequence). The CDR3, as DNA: TGTGCCTGGGGGTCAGGGGCCTACACCTTC. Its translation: CAWGSGAYTF.